Here is one T cell receptor beta chain with its context. This record belongs to a study of PD-1 blockade in mismatch repair-deficient tumors. Looking at the study overall: Patients had about a dozen mismatch repair-deficient cancer types and were previously treated and progressing.

Profiling relied on immunoSEQ multiplex PCR, and the TCRdb table lists in-frame clones only, not all of them. The sample contains approximately 9,800 clones, more than 80% of which appear only once. TCRs were sequenced from three patients responding to pembrolizumab. Material: PBMCs, obtained roughly 46 weeks after starting pembrolizumab. The TCR sequence derives from an adult with mismatch repair-deficient cancer.

CDR3 sequence (DNA): TGTGCCAGCAGTTATCGGGGTACTAATGAAAAACTGTTTTTT. Protein sequence: CASSYRGTNEKLFF. The genes are TRBV27 and TRBJ1-4; D call uncertain. Germline lookup yields CDR1 MNHEY and CDR2 SMNVEV (reference sequence). CDR3 length equals 14 residues. V lost 4 bases to trimming and J lost 2 bases, with 8 bases between them.